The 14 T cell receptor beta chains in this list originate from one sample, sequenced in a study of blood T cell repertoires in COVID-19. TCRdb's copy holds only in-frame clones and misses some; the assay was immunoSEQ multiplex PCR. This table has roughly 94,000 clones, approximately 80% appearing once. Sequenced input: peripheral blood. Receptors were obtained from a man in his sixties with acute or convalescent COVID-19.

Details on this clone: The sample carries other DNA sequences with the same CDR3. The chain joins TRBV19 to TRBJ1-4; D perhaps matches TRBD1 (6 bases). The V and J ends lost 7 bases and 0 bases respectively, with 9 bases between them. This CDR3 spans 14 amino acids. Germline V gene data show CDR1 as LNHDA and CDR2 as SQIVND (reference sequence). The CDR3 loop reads CASTHRATNEKLFF. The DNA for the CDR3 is TGTGCCAGTACCCACAGGGCAACTAATGAAAAACTGTTTTTT.

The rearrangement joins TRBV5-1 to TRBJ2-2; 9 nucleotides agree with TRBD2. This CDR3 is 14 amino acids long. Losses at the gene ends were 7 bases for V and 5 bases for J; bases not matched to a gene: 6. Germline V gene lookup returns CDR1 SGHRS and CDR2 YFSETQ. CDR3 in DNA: TGCGCCAGCCGGGCTAGCGGGATGACCGGGGAGCTGTTTTTT. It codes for CASRASGMTGELFF.

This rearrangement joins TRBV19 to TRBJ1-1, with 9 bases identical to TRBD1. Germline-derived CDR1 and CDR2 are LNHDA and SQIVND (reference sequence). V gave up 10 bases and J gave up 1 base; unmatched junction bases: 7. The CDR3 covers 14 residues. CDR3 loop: CATLQDRGNTEAFF. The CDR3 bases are TGTGCCACCTTACAGGACAGGGGGAACACTGAAGCTTTCTTT.

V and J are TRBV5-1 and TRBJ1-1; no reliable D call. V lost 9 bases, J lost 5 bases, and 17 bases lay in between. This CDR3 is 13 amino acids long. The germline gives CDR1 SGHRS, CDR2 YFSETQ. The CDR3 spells CANREAPGTEAFF. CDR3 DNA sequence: TGCGCCAACCGGGAGGCCCCGGGGACTGAAGCTTTCTTT.

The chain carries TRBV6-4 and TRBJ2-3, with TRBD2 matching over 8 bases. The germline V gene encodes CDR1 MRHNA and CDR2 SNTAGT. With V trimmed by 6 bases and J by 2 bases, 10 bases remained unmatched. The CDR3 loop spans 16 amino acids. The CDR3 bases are TGTGCCAGCAGCTTGAGGAGCGGGGGTTCCACAGATACGCAGTATTTT. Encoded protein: CASSLRSGGSTDTQYF.

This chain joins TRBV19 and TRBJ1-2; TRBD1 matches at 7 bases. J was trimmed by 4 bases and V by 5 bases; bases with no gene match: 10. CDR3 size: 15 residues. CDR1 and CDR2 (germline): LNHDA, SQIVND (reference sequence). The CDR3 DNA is TGTGCCAGTAGTCCGGGACAGCGGGAGGTCTATGGCTACACCTTC. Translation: CASSPGQREVYGYTF. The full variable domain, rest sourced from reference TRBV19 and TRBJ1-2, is DGGITQSPKYLFRKEGQNVTLSCEQNLNHDAMYWYRQDPGQGLRLIYYSQIVNDFQKGDIAEGYSVSREKKESFPLTVTSAQKNPTAFYLCASSPGQREVYGYTFGSGTRLTVV.

The CDR3 DNA is TGTGCCAGCAGTCGGACAGGGAGAAATCAGCCCCAGCATTTT. This sequence encodes CASSRTGRNQPQHF. The chain has TRBV2 and TRBJ1-5; TRBD1 aligns across 8 bases. The germline CDR1 and CDR2 sequences are SNHLY and FYNNEI. V shed 5 bases and J 4 bases; nucleotides not matched to a gene: 4. The CDR3 loop spans 14 amino acids.

CDR3 loop: CASSLAAGYTF. As DNA, the CDR3 is TGTGCCAGCAGTTTGGCGGCAGGCTACACCTTC. The chain recombines TRBV28 with TRBJ1-2; D unclear. V was trimmed by 3 bases and J by 8 bases, leaving 7 bases between them. The CDR3 runs 11 residues. From germline, CDR1 is MDHEN and CDR2 SYDVKM.

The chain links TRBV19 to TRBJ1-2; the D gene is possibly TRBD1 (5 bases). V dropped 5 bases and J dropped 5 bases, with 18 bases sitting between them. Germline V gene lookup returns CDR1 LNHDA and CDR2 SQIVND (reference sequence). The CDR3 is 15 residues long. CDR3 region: CASSDRGLAEYGYTF. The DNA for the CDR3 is TGTGCCAGTAGTGATAGGGGCCTGGCAGAGTATGGCTACACCTTC.

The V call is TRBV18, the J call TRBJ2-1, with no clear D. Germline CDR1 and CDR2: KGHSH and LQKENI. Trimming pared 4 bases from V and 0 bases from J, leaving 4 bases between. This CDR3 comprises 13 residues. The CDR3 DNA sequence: TGTGCCAGCTCACTTAGCTCCTACAATGAGCAGTTCTTC. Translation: CASSLSSYNEQFF.

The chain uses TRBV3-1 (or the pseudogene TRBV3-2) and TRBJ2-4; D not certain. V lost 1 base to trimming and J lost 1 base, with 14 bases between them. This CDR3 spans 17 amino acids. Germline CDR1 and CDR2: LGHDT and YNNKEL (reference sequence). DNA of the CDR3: TGTGCCAGCAGCCAAGGTGCACAGACCGCTGCCAAAAACATTCAGTACTTC. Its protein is CASSQGAQTAAKNIQYF.

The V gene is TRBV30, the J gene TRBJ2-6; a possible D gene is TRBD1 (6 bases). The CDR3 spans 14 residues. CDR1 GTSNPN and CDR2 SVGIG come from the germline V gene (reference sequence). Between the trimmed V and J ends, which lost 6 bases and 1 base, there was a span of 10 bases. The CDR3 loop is CACTRGSGANVLTF. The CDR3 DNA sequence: TGTGCCTGCACGAGGGGGTCTGGGGCCAACGTCCTGACTTTC.

This CDR3 reads CASMAQGNQPQHF. CDR3 nucleotides: TGTGCCAGTATGGCCCAGGGCAATCAGCCCCAGCATTTT. J is TRBJ1-5 and V is TRBV19; no clear D gene. V dropped 7 bases and J dropped 2 bases, with 9 bases sitting between them. The CDR3 runs 13 residues. The germline gives CDR1 LNHDA, CDR2 SQIVND (reference sequence).

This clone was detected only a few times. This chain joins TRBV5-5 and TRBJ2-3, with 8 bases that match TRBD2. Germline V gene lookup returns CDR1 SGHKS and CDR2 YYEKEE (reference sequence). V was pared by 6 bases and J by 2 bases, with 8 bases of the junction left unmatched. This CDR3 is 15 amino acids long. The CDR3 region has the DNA TGTGCCAGCATCACGGGACTAGAAGTCACAGATACGCAGTATTTT. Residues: CASITGLEVTDTQYF. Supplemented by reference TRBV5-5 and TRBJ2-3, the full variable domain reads DAGVTQSPTHLIKTRGQQVTLRCSPISGHKSVSWYQQVLGQGPQFIFQYYEKEERGRGNFPDRFSARQFPNYSSELNVNALLLGDSALYLCASITGLEVTDTQYFGPGTRLTVL.